Listed below are T cell receptor beta chains from one sample, sequenced in a study of control samples from healthy donors and cancer patients. TCRdb keeps only in-frame clones here, not all; method: immunoSEQ multiplex PCR. The sample shows fewer than 200,000 clones, 90% of them seen only once. The sequenced material came from blood. These receptors were obtained from a woman in her 50s in good health. The CDR3 runs from the conserved cysteine through the conserved F or W. The size field is filled for only some rows; it gives once, few, many or a size class.

>.|TRBV28
CASGRGTGAETQYF
>few|TRBV9
CASRGQGNTIYF
>.|TRBV2
CASSVQASYTEAFF
>.|TRBV20-1
CSARSENEQYF
>.|TRBV5-1
CASSLGQANYGYTF
>.|TRBV30
CAWSVLGSSYNEQFF
>.|TRBV5-1
CASRSGQSTDTQYF
>.|TRBV7-2
CASSLGGTTYEQYF
>.|TRBV18
CASSPFEGTGSYNEQFF
>.|TRBV29-1
CSVEDSQWNEKLFF
>.|TRBV5-1
CASRLGQAQETQYF
>.|TRBV6-2/TRBV6-3
CASSPGWSAGNTEAFF
>.|TRBV9
CASSPQGTGTEAFF
>.|TRBV5-1
CASSLVGGRAEAFF
>.|TRBV18
CASSQWTDTQYF
>.|TRBV4-1
CASSARERTGDETQYF
>.|TRBV20-1
CSARGDYEQYF
>.|TRBV5-1
CASRPTSGDTQYF
>.|TRBV27
CASSLGTGGANIQYF
>.|TRBV6-2/TRBV6-3
CASSYRVGTGGAFF
>.|TRBV28
CASSSLFGLGDTGELFF
>.|TRBV11-3
CASSLASGSEAFF
>few|TRBV7-2
CASSFRGSTLGGELFF
>.|TRBV10-3
CAISEDLGRQPQHF
>.|TRBV6-6
CASSSPLTGGGEAFF
>.|TRBV6-2/TRBV6-3
CASSYEGGRLKTDTQYF
>.|TRBV28
CASSLTAGSYEQYF
>.|TRBV28
CASGSGVRELFF
>.|TRBV3-1/TRBV3-2
CASSHSSYEQYF
>.|TRBV7-2
CASSLRGGETQYF
>.|TRBV6-5
CASRSGQATGRAFF
>.|TRBV19
CASSIAVDTEAFF
>.|TRBV5-8
CASRARGLGNQPQHF
>.|TRBV3-1/TRBV3-2
CASSPRQGARYEQYF
>.|TRBV3-1/TRBV3-2
CASSPLTGGRGSLAKNIQYF
>.|TRBV5-3
CARSLRGESNEKLFF
>once|TRBV9
CASSVATWAGETQYF
>.|TRBV7-9
CASSLGQFYGYTF
>once|TRBV28
CASSSTVAEAFF
>once|TRBV7-9
CASSLNSGTVNQPQHF
>once|TRBV5-1
CASSVTGVDGYTF
>.|TRBV28
CASSTPGPNTEAFF
>.|TRBV3-1/TRBV3-2
CASSQGFWGYTF